Below, one T cell receptor beta chain is given with its context. Its antigen is unknown. The data originate from a study of lymphopenia after photon versus proton radiotherapy. Study-level results: Proton therapy kept repertoires fairly stable, unlike photons, which gained effector/memory cells. Post-nadir diversity loss with photons came from oligoclonal expansion, particularly CD8+ Temra cells.

TCRdb's table, derived via immunoSEQ multiplex PCR, lists solely in-frame clones and lacks some. The sample gives approximately 91,000 clones, around 82% of which show up once; roughly 1.4% is in the top ten. The trim removed 0 bases at V and 5 bases at J, leaving 10 bases unmatched. Germline CDR1 is SGDLS and CDR2 is YYNGEE. The CDR3 is 16 amino acids. The J gene is TRBJ1-2, the V gene TRBV9; the match to TRBD1 covers 7 bases. The sequences come from peripheral blood, collected from a patient treated with proton-based radiotherapy. The receptor was isolated from a man aged 55 to 69 with pancreatic cancer. The CDR3 spells CASSVGRQGEMYGYTF. The CDR3 nucleotides are TGTGCCAGCAGCGTAGGGCGGCAGGGGGAGATGTATGGCTACACCTTC.